Listed below are T cell receptor beta chains from one sample, sequenced in a study of blood T cell repertoires in COVID-19. Produced via immunoSEQ multiplex PCR; TCRdb's table is partial and in-frame only. The repertoire holds hundreds of thousands of clones, with 75% to 90% as singletons. Material for sequencing was peripheral blood. These receptors all stem from a woman aged 30 to 39 with active or convalescent COVID-19. CDR3s include the opening cysteine and the closing phenylalanine or tryptophan. A D gene is named only where the DNA matches it firmly. Only some rows state a clone size, as once, few, many or a class for expanded clones.

d_gene	v_gene	abundance	j_gene	CDR3nt	CDR3aa
TRBD1	TRBV5-1	.	TRBJ2-5	TGCGCCAGCAGCCCAGGGACAGGGGGCTGGGAGACCCAGTACTTC	CASSPGTGGWETQYF
TRBD1	TRBV19	.	TRBJ2-3	TGTGCCAGTGGGACAGGGGTCCAGGATACGCAGTATTTT	CASGTGVQDTQYF
.	TRBV19	.	TRBJ2-3	TGTGCCAGTAGTACTCCATTTGGAGTTCCCAAGGCAGATACGCAGTATTTT	CASSTPFGVPKADTQYF
.	TRBV6-1	.	TRBJ2-7	TGTGCCAGCAGGGAAGGGGGGGCCTACGAGCAGTACTTC	CASREGGAYEQYF
TRBD1	TRBV27	.	TRBJ1-6	TGTGCCAGCAGGCCGGACAGGAGACCCTTAAGGAATTCACCCCTCCACTTT	CASRPDRRPLRNSPLHF
.	TRBV12-2	.	TRBJ1-6	TGTGCAAGTCGCTTTAGGCACCTACAGGGGGAAGAGTGTCCCCTCCACTTT	CASRFRHLQGEECPLHF
.	TRBV5-1	.	TRBJ2-5	TGCGCCAGCAGCTTGCTTCCGGGGGACCGAGAGACCCAGTACTTC	CASSLLPGDRETQYF
TRBD1	TRBV4-1	.	TRBJ1-1	TGCGCCAGCAGCCGAGGGACAGGCCCCGTAAACACTGAAGCTTTCTTT	CASSRGTGPVNTEAFF
TRBD2	TRBV18	few	TRBJ2-1	TGTGCCAGCTCACCAGGGAGCGGGGGGTACAATGAGCAGTTCTTC	CASSPGSGGYNEQFF
.	TRBV11-2	.	TRBJ1-5	TGTGCCAGCAGCTTAGGTCCCCCCACAGAAAATCAGCCCCAGCATTTT	CASSLGPPTENQPQHF
.	TRBV9	.	TRBJ2-1	TGTGCCAGCAGCTCCCCGTTGCAGCGGGCTAACAATGAGCAGTTCTTC	CASSSPLQRANNEQFF
.	TRBV18	.	TRBJ2-2	TGTGCCAGCTCACGAACAGGGACCTTCACCGGGGAGCTGTTTTTT	CASSRTGTFTGELFF
.	TRBV6-2/TRBV6-3	.	TRBJ1-2	TGTGCCAGCAGTTACGAGGGTTGGGATTATGGCTACACCTTC	CASSYEGWDYGYTF
.	TRBV5-4	once	TRBJ2-5	TGTGCCAGCAGTCGTGTCCCGGGAAGCGGGGAGACCCAGTACTTC	CASSRVPGSGETQYF